These T cell receptor beta chains were read from a single sample in a study of blood T cell repertoires in COVID-19. The data were produced by immunoSEQ multiplex PCR, yet TCRdb's version contains in-frame clones alone and is incomplete. The data contain about 200,000 clones, 83% of them singletons. Sequencing was carried out using peripheral blood. These receptors all come from a woman in her thirties or forties with active or convalescent COVID-19. The CDR3 runs from the conserved cysteine through the conserved F or W. A D gene is named only where the DNA matches it firmly. The size entry is marked missing in some rows and otherwise reads once, few, many or a size class.

>NA|TRBV27|NA|TRBJ1-6
TGTGCCAGCGTGCACAGGACCTATAATTCACCCCTCCACTTT
CASVHRTYNSPLHF
>NA|TRBV6-5|NA|TRBJ1-6
TGTGCCAGCAGTTCCGTCGGGGTAGGAAATTCACCCCTCCACTTT
CASSSVGVGNSPLHF
>NA|TRBV2|TRBD2|TRBJ2-7
TGTGCCAGCAGGATGACTAGCTTCGACGAGCAGTACTTC
CASRMTSFDEQYF
>NA|TRBV3-1/TRBV3-2|NA|TRBJ2-1
TGTGCCAGCAGCCAAGATCGGTTCAATGAGCAGTTCTTC
CASSQDRFNEQFF
>NA|TRBV7-2|NA|TRBJ1-4
TGTGCCAGCAGCTTAGCGCGGGGGGAAAAACTGTTTTTT
CASSLARGEKLFF
>NA|TRBV7-8|NA|TRBJ2-7
TGTGCCAGCAGCTTAGAGGCTAGGTCCTACGAGCAGTACTTC
CASSLEARSYEQYF
>once|TRBV28|NA|TRBJ1-1
TGTGCCAGCAGTTTATTAGGGGAGGGCGGGATGAACACTGAAGCTTTCTTT
CASSLLGEGGMNTEAFF
>NA|TRBV20-1|NA|TRBJ1-5
TGCAGTGCTAGTGACAGGCGCCTAAATCAGCCCCAGCATTTT
CSASDRRLNQPQHF
>NA|TRBV30|NA|TRBJ1-1
TGTGCCTGGATTATTTACCGGACACCGAACACTGAAGCTTTCTTT
CAWIIYRTPNTEAFF
>NA|TRBV9|NA|TRBJ1-2
TGTGCCAGCAGCGCCCTGGGAGGGACTAGTGGCTACACCTTC
CASSALGGTSGYTF
>NA|TRBV28|NA|TRBJ2-3
TGTGCCAGCAGTTTACGGGGGGCCGGAGATACGCAGTATTTT
CASSLRGAGDTQYF
>NA|TRBV18|TRBD2|TRBJ2-3
TGTGCCAGCTCACCAGGACTAGCGGGCACAGATACGCAGTATTTT
CASSPGLAGTDTQYF
>NA|TRBV6-5|NA|TRBJ1-2
TGTGCCAGCAGTTCAACAGGGTCCTATGGCTACACCTTC
CASSSTGSYGYTF
>NA|TRBV5-1|TRBD2|TRBJ2-1
TGCGCCAGCAGCCGCCATTTTAGCGGGAGGGCCAATGAGCAGTTCTTC
CASSRHFSGRANEQFF
>NA|TRBV15|NA|TRBJ1-1
TGTGCCACCAGCAGACCAGTGGGGGGACGGACTGAAGCTTTCTTT
CATSRPVGGRTEAFF
>few|TRBV9|NA|TRBJ1-2
TGTGCCAGCAGCCCCCAGTCAGGGCAAGGCTACACCTTC
CASSPQSGQGYTF
>NA|TRBV29-1|TRBD1|TRBJ1-2
TGCAGCGTTGGGACAGGCAAAGGTGGCTACACCTTC
CSVGTGKGGYTF
>NA|TRBV12-3/TRBV12-4|NA|TRBJ1-2
TGTGCCAGCACCTGGGGGCCCGCCCGGGGCTACACCTTC
CASTWGPARGYTF
>NA|TRBV5-1|NA|TRBJ2-3
TGCGCCAGCAGCTTGGGGGGGCCCAGCACAGATACGCAGTATTTT
CASSLGGPSTDTQYF
>NA|TRBV7-8|NA|TRBJ2-7
TGTGCCAGCAGCTTAGAACCGGGACAAGCCTACGAGCAGTACTTC
CASSLEPGQAYEQYF
>NA|TRBV6-5|NA|TRBJ1-4
TGTGCCAGCAGCATGGGGGCAGGCTTTAATGAAAAACTGTTTTTT
CASSMGAGFNEKLFF
>NA|TRBV24-1|TRBD2|TRBJ2-1
TGTGCCACCAGTGACCCCGGGACTAGCGGGAGAGTGTACAATGAGCAGTTCTTC
CATSDPGTSGRVYNEQFF
>NA|TRBV3-1/TRBV3-2|TRBD1|TRBJ1-2
TGTGCCAGCAGCCACCGGACAGGGAGGGGCGGCTACACCTTC
CASSHRTGRGGYTF
>NA|TRBV5-4|NA|TRBJ1-2
TGTGCCAGCAGCTTAGAGGGTACGGATGGCTACACCTTC
CASSLEGTDGYTF
>NA|TRBV4-1|NA|TRBJ1-1
TGCGCCAGCAGCCGGTACCGGGACACTGACACTGAAGCTTTCTTT
CASSRYRDTDTEAFF
>once|TRBV6-6|TRBD1|TRBJ1-2
TGTGCCAGCAGGCGAGGACAGGGAGATGGCTACACCTTC
CASRRGQGDGYTF
>NA|TRBV9|TRBD1|TRBJ1-3
TGTGCCAGCAGATCGGACAGGGCTGGAAACACCATATATTTT
CASRSDRAGNTIYF
>NA|TRBV30|TRBD1|TRBJ2-7
TGTGCCTGGAGTGCTTCGGGACAGGGCTACGAGCAGTACTTC
CAWSASGQGYEQYF
>NA|TRBV28|NA|TRBJ1-2
TGTGCCAGCAGTTCGGACAATGGCTATGGCTACACCTTC
CASSSDNGYGYTF
>NA|TRBV5-1|NA|TRBJ2-3
TGCGCCAGCAGCTTTTTTCAGCGGTACACAGATACGCAGTATTTT
CASSFFQRYTDTQYF
>NA|TRBV7-8|NA|TRBJ2-7
TGTGCCAGCAGCTTAGCGGCCCTCCCAAGGGACAAGCAGTACTTC
CASSLAALPRDKQYF
>NA|TRBV11-2|NA|TRBJ2-1
TGTGCCAGCAGCTTAGCAGGGGCCAATGAGCAGTTCTTC
CASSLAGANEQFF
>NA|TRBV9|TRBD1|TRBJ1-6
TGTGCCAGCAGCGTAGCGGGACAGGGGGGATCACCCCTCCACTTT
CASSVAGQGGSPLHF
>few|TRBV3-1/TRBV3-2|TRBD2|TRBJ2-1
TGTGCCAGCAGCCCAGGCCGACTAGCGGGGTACAATGAGCAGTTCTTC
CASSPGRLAGYNEQFF
>NA|TRBV18|NA|TRBJ2-7
TGTGCCAGCTCCCTCCGGGACCAGGGGAACGAGCAGTACTTC
CASSLRDQGNEQYF
>once|TRBV19|NA|TRBJ1-2
TGTGCCAGTAGTCCCCAGGGGTTCGATGGCTACACCTTC
CASSPQGFDGYTF
>NA|TRBV29-1|TRBD1|TRBJ1-1
TGCAGCGTTGAAATGGTGACAGGGGAGGTAGCTTTCTTT
CSVEMVTGEVAFF
>NA|TRBV12-3/TRBV12-4|TRBD1|TRBJ1-1
TGTGCCAGCAGTCCGGGACAGTCGGAAGCTTTCTTT
CASSPGQSEAFF
>NA|TRBV19|TRBD2|TRBJ2-7
TGTGCCAGTACCCAGGGACTAGCGGGAGTAGGCGAGCAGTACTTC
CASTQGLAGVGEQYF
>NA|TRBV11-3|TRBD2|TRBJ2-7
TGTGCCAGCAGCCCGGGGAGGGGTACCTACGAGCAGTACTTC
CASSPGRGTYEQYF
>once|TRBV3-1/TRBV3-2|TRBD1|TRBJ1-2
TGTGCCAGCAGCGACAGGGACAGGGGTTATGGCTACACCTTC
CASSDRDRGYGYTF
>NA|TRBV5-6|NA|TRBJ2-7
TGTGCCAGCAGCAATGGAGCCCCTACCTACGAGCAGTACTTC
CASSNGAPTYEQYF
>NA|TRBV7-9|NA|TRBJ1-1
TGTGCCAGCAGCTTAGCCCCCGGACTTCTGACTGAAGCTTTCTTT
CASSLAPGLLTEAFF
>NA|TRBV6-5|NA|TRBJ1-1
TGTGCCAGCAGTCCATCCGGGGGGGGGTGGACTGAAGCTTTCTTT
CASSPSGGGWTEAFF
>NA|TRBV5-3|NA|TRBJ1-4
TGTGCCAGAAAGAAGGAGGACCTCGAAAAACTGTTTTTT
CARKKEDLEKLFF
>NA|TRBV18|TRBD1|TRBJ2-1
TGTGCCAGCTCACCAAACGCGGGGACAGGGGACAGTGAGCAGTTCTTC
CASSPNAGTGDSEQFF
>NA|TRBV6-6|NA|TRBJ2-7
TGTGCCAGCAGCGGTGCGGCACTTCGTGCCGAGCAGTACTTC
CASSGAALRAEQYF
>NA|TRBV6-2/TRBV6-3|TRBD1|TRBJ1-4
TGTGCCAGCAGCCGGGCCTCCGGGACAGGGAATGAAAAACTGTTTTTT
CASSRASGTGNEKLFF
>NA|TRBV18|NA|TRBJ1-1
TGTGCCAGCTCACCCGGGCGGGCGGACACTGAAGCTTTCTTT
CASSPGRADTEAFF
>NA|TRBV24-1|NA|TRBJ1-2
TGTGCCACCAGTAACTCATGGGCGTATGGCTACACCTTC
CATSNSWAYGYTF
>NA|TRBV24-1|NA|TRBJ1-4
TGTGCCACCAGTGACCGGTCCAATTTGGGGGGTGAAAAACTGTTTTTT
CATSDRSNLGGEKLFF
>few|TRBV10-3|TRBD1|TRBJ1-3
TGTGCCACCACGACAGGGGGAGGAGGAAACACCATATATTTT
CATTTGGGGNTIYF
>NA|TRBV6-5|TRBD2|TRBJ2-7
TGTGCCAGCAGCAGAGGACTAGCCTCTGCCGAGCAGTACTTC
CASSRGLASAEQYF
>NA|TRBV7-9|NA|TRBJ2-5
TGTGCCAGCACCCTCCAAGAGACCCAGTACTTC
CASTLQETQYF
>NA|TRBV12-3/TRBV12-4|NA|TRBJ2-5
TGTGCCAGCAGAGGACAAGAAGAGACCCAGTACTTC
CASRGQEETQYF
>NA|TRBV4-3|TRBD1|TRBJ1-4
TGCGCCAGCAGCCCTAGGACAGGGTTTGAGGGTGAAAAACTGTTTTTT
CASSPRTGFEGEKLFF
>NA|TRBV27|NA|TRBJ1-1
TGTGCCAGCAGGTCCGGGACATCTGAAGCTTTCTTT
CASRSGTSEAFF
>NA|TRBV7-2|TRBD1|TRBJ2-3
TGTGCCAGCAGCTTGCGATACAGGGGGCTTGGGGATACGCAGTATTTT
CASSLRYRGLGDTQYF